These 18 T cell receptor beta chains share one sample of origin, sequenced in a study of T cell responses to AZD1222 COVID-19 vaccine. Assay: immunoSEQ multiplex PCR; the TCRdb copy retains only in-frame clones and omits some. Here the sample spans 100,000 to 150,000 clones, 88% being singletons. The material was peripheral blood, obtained on day 0 of AZD1222 vaccination. Every receptor here comes from an adult in good health.

CDR3 DNA: TGTGCCAGCAGTGCGGGGACAGGGTGGACCGGGGAGCTGTTTTTT. Translating gives CASSAGTGWTGELFF. The chain links TRBV25-1 to TRBJ2-2, with 9 bases identical to TRBD1. Losses at the gene ends were 4 bases for V and 5 bases for J; bases not matched to a gene: 5. CDR3 length equals 15 residues. Germline V gene lookup returns CDR1 MGHDK and CDR2 SYGVNS. Variable domain in full (rest from reference TRBV25-1 and TRBJ2-2): EADIYQTPRYLVIGTGKKITLECSQTMGHDKMYWYQQDPGMELHLIHYSYGVNSTEKGDLSSESTVSRIRTEHFPLTLESARPSHTSQYLCASSAGTGWTGELFFGEGSRLTVL.

This clone has a single count. The chain carries TRBV9 and TRBJ2-3, with D possibly being TRBD1 (7 bases). The CDR3 covers 17 residues. The germline gives CDR1 SGDLS, CDR2 YYNGEE. Trimming pared 1 base from V and 2 bases from J, leaving 17 bases between. The CDR3 region has the DNA TGTGCCAGCAGCGTAAGACAGGGCGGGGCGGTCACAGATACGCAGTATTTT. Translating gives CASSVRQGGAVTDTQYF.

The sample holds a few counts of this clone. The chain has TRBV7-8 and TRBJ2-7; possibly TRBD2 for D (7 bases). The V and J ends lost 5 bases and 4 bases respectively, with 9 bases between them. This CDR3 contains 12 residues. Germline-derived CDR1 and CDR2 are SGHVS and FQNEAQ. CDR3 residues: CASSGRGYEQYF. The CDR3 DNA follows: TGTGCCAGCAGCGGGAGGGGGTACGAGCAGTACTTC.

The V gene is TRBV19, the J gene TRBJ1-1; D ambiguous. CDR1 and CDR2 (germline): LNHDA, SQIVND (reference sequence). Trimming took off 4 bases at V and 6 bases at J, with 9 bases between the two ends. The CDR3 is 12 residues long. CDR3 DNA sequence: TGTGCCAGTAGTACCTCCGGGGCTGAAGCTTTCTTT. The encoded protein is CASSTSGAEAFF. Complete variable domain (other parts from reference TRBV19 and TRBJ1-1): DGGITQSPKYLFRKEGQNVTLSCEQNLNHDAMYWYRQDPGQGLRLIYYSQIVNDFQKGDIAEGYSVSREKKESFPLTVTSAQKNPTAFYLCASSTSGAEAFFGQGTRLTVV.

The V call is TRBV12-5, the J call TRBJ1-6; 7 bases map to TRBD1. CDR1 is LGHNT, CDR2 FRNRAP, per germline. This CDR3 region has 14 residues. Unmatched junction bases numbered 2, after V lost 0 bases and J lost 9 bases. The CDR3 loop reads CASGLVSGGSPLHF. CDR3 bases: TGTGCTAGTGGTTTGGTATCAGGGGGTTCACCCCTCCACTTT.

The chain combines TRBV6-5 with TRBJ2-7, with 7 bases that match TRBD2. Germline trimming cut 6 bases from V and 1 base from J; bases unmatched to any gene: 6. From germline, CDR1 is MNHEY and CDR2 SVGAGI. CDR3 length: 14 amino acids. The CDR3 sequence: CASSSLAVSYEQYF. CDR3 coding DNA: TGTGCCAGCAGCTCGCTAGCGGTTTCCTACGAGCAGTACTTC.

This clone has only a few counts. This chain uses TRBV5-1 with TRBJ2-7, with 10 bases matching TRBD1. CDR3 length: 16 residues. Germline CDR1 is SGHRS and CDR2 is YFSETQ. V shed 4 bases, J shed 2 bases, and the junction held 9 bases outside the gene matches. DNA of the CDR3: TGCGCCAGCAGCGCCTTGGGACAGGGGTCGACCTACGAGCAGTACTTC. Its protein product is CASSALGQGSTYEQYF.

This chain uses TRBV12-2 with TRBJ2-7. TRBV12-2 corresponds to a pseudogene. This CDR3 comprises 17 residues. The CDR3 sequence is CASRSSRDAALEHEQYF. The CDR3 coding sequence is TGTGCAAGTCGCTCGTCCCGGGACGCGGCGCTGGAACACGAGCAGTACTTC.

CDR3 in amino acids: CASSTSGGANEQFF. As DNA, the CDR3 is TGCGCCAGCAGTACTAGCGGGGGGGCGAATGAGCAGTTCTTC. The chain joins TRBV10-2 to TRBJ2-1, with 13 bases lining up with TRBD2. The CDR3 has 14 residues. Trimming at V came to 5 bases and at J to 7 bases, leaving 2 bases not matched to a gene. CDR1 is WSHSY, CDR2 SAAADI, per germline.

V gene TRBV4-3 combines with J gene TRBJ2-7; 7 bases fit TRBD2. Germline CDR1 and CDR2: LGHNA and YSLEER. The CDR3 loop spans 19 amino acids. The V gene end was trimmed by 0 bases and the J gene end by 1 base; junction bases not matched to a gene: 15. CDR3 sequence: CASSQEIGRGGMGSYEQYF. CDR3 coding DNA: TGCGCCAGCAGCCAAGAAATTGGCCGCGGGGGAATGGGTTCCTACGAGCAGTACTTC.

A single count supports this clone. V usage is TRBV19 and J usage is TRBJ2-7, with TRBD2 matching over 15 bases. Germline values: CDR1 LNHDA, CDR2 SQIVND (reference sequence). This CDR3 is built from 20 residues. V shed 3 bases and J 2 bases; nucleotides not matched to a gene: 14. CDR3 in amino acids: CASSIKVSGLAGGPAYEQYF. Written as DNA, the CDR3 is TGTGCCAGTAGTATTAAAGTTTCGGGACTAGCGGGAGGTCCCGCCTACGAGCAGTACTTC.

The gene calls are TRBV5-1 and TRBJ2-5, with D perhaps TRBD1 (5 bases). V lost 5 bases to trimming and J lost 2 bases, with 16 bases between them. Germline V gene sequence: CDR1 SGHRS, CDR2 YFSETQ. The CDR3 has 15 residues. CDR3 in amino acids: CASRHSMGPQETQYF. CDR3 sequence (DNA): TGCGCCAGCAGACATTCTATGGGGCCTCAAGAGACCCAGTACTTC. The entire variable domain, with the rest obtained from reference TRBV5-1 and TRBJ2-5, is as follows: KAGVTQTPRYLIKTRGQQVTLSCSPISGHRSVSWYQQTPGQGLQFLFEYFSETQRNKGNFPGRFSGRQFSNSRSEMNVSTLELGDSALYLCASRHSMGPQETQYFGPGTRLLVL.

The chain joins TRBV7-6 to TRBJ2-1, with D tentatively TRBD1 (5 bases). V lost 0 bases and J lost 8, with 20 bases in between. Per the germline V gene, CDR1 is SGHVS and CDR2 is FNYEAQ. The CDR3 covers 17 residues. CDR3 coding DNA: TGTGCCAGCAGCTTAGCGCGAGGAGAAAACACAGGCCATGAGCAGTTCTTC. Translation gives CASSLARGENTGHEQFF. The full variable domain, with the rest looked up from reference TRBV7-6 and TRBJ2-1, is GAGVSQSPRYKVTKRGQDVALRCDPISGHVSLYWYRQALGQGPEFLTYFNYEAQQDKSGLPNDRFSAERPEGSISTLTIQRTEQRDSAMYRCASSLARGENTGHEQFFGPGTRLTVL.

The chain recombines TRBV11-2 with TRBJ2-5; 7 bases agree with TRBD1. V shed 4 bases, J shed 7 bases, and the junction held 9 bases outside the gene matches. CDR3 size: 14 residues. Per germline, CDR1 SGHAT and CDR2 FQNNGV. For the CDR3, the DNA is TGTGCCAGCAGCTACTTCGGGACAGAGGCGACCCAGTACTTC. Translated: CASSYFGTEATQYF. The whole variable domain, remainder taken from reference TRBV11-2 and TRBJ2-5, is EAGVAQSPRYKIIEKRQSVAFWCNPISGHATLYWYQQILGQGPKLLIQFQNNGVVDDSQLPKDRFSAERLKGVDSTLKIQPAKLEDSAVYLCASSYFGTEATQYFGPGTRLLVL.

The chain uses TRBV5-1 and TRBJ2-1; weak D call: TRBD1 (6 bases). V lost 0 bases to trimming and J lost 10 bases, with 11 bases between them. This CDR3 has 13 amino acids. Germline-derived CDR1 and CDR2 are SGHRS and YFSETQ. The CDR3 nucleotides are TGCGCCAGCAGCTTGGACAGGGCGGAAGAGCAGTTCTTC. It specifies CASSLDRAEEQFF.

J is TRBJ1-2 and V is TRBV5-1; 11 bases align to TRBD1. The length of the CDR3 is 16 residues. Losses at the gene ends were 4 bases for V and 6 bases for J; bases not matched to a gene: 11. From germline, CDR1 is SGHRS and CDR2 YFSETQ. The CDR3 sequence: CASSTGADRGRDGYTF. The CDR3 DNA reads as TGCGCCAGCAGCACTGGGGCGGACAGGGGGCGCGATGGCTACACCTTC.

The chain carries TRBV11-2 and TRBJ1-1; D is unclear. CDR3 length equals 13 residues. The germline gives CDR1 SGHAT, CDR2 FQNNGV. Trimming took 1 base from V and 4 from J, leaving 7 bases between them. For the CDR3, the DNA is TGTGCCAGCAGCTTAGCTGGGTTCACTGAAGCTTTCTTT. Its protein product is CASSLAGFTEAFF.

V usage is TRBV10-1 and J usage is TRBJ2-5; tentatively, D is TRBD1 (6 bases). Germline CDR1 is WNHNN and CDR2 is SYGVQD (reference sequence). This CDR3 contains 16 residues. The V and J ends lost 3 bases and 4 bases respectively, with 18 bases between them. The CDR3 loop is CASSDPVQGSIETQYF. In DNA form, the CDR3 reads TGCGCCAGCAGTGACCCTGTGCAGGGGTCCATAGAGACCCAGTACTTC.